Listed here are 3 T cell receptor beta chains from one sample, sequenced in a study of shared clonotypes between healthy human individuals. Here immunoSEQ multiplex PCR was the method, and the copy in TCRdb shows in-frame clones only, minus some. This sample has 2 million to 2.5 million clones, with 93% found just once. The sample taken for sequencing was naive CD4+ T cells from PBMCs. The subset was: CD45RA+ positively selected. These receptors all come from a man aged 18-30 years in good health. Some clones in this sample may be carry-over from other donors' samples.

The V call is TRBV12-5, the J call TRBJ2-5; no definite D call. The CDR3 loop spans 13 amino acids. Trimming removed 3 bases at V and 5 bases at J, with 10 bases between. Germline V lookup: CDR1 LGHNT, CDR2 FRNRAP. CDR3 sequence: CASGLMGRETQYF. DNA of the CDR3: TGTGCTAGTGGTTTAATGGGAAGGGAGACCCAGTACTTC. The variable domain in full, with the rest retrieved from reference TRBV12-5 and TRBJ2-5, is DARVTQTPRHKVTEMGQEVTMRCQPILGHNTVFWYRQTMMQGLELLAYFRNRAPLDDSGMPKDRFSAEMPDATLATLKIQPSEPRDSAVYFCASGLMGRETQYFGPGTRLLVL.

With respect to this clone: The sample carries other DNA sequences with the same CDR3. V is TRBV28 and J is TRBJ2-7; 13 bases match TRBD2. Germline V gives CDR1 MDHEN, CDR2 SYDVKM. CDR3 length: 14 amino acids. V was pared by 6 bases and J by 4 bases, with 3 bases of the junction left unmatched. The CDR3 bases are TGTGCCAGCAGCCGGACTAGCGGGAGTTACGAGCAGTACTTC. This encodes CASSRTSGSYEQYF.

The chain carries TRBV7-8 and TRBJ1-5, with TRBD1 matching 7 bases. The germline CDR1 and CDR2 sequences are SGHVS and FQNEAQ. This CDR3 comprises 15 residues. Losses at the gene ends were 5 bases for V and 7 bases for J; bases not matched to a gene: 11. CDR3 nucleotide sequence: TGTGCCAGCAGCGCCCTATTAGGGGGCGGGCAGCCCCAGCATTTT. This codes for CASSALLGGGQPQHF.